The entry below describes one T cell receptor beta chain. Antigen: not known. This sample is part of a study of CXCR3-negative and CXCR3-positive naive CD8 T cells. Notes on the study in general: The TRB CDR3s that CXCR3-positive naive cells carried were more hydrophobic than those of CXCR3-negative naive cells.

The TRB cDNA libraries were prepared by 5' RACE with UMI labels. TCRdb reworked the 5' RACE reads into one entry per CDR3 protein, no DNA. The sample has 140,000 to 150,000 distinct CDR3 sequences; the top ten hold 0.25% to 0.3%. The CDR3 is 13 residues long. Germline loops: CDR1 SGHTA, CDR2 FQGNSA. This sequence was found in a human donor in good health. Some clones in this sample may be carry-over from other donors' samples. The rearrangement joins TRBV7-2 to TRBJ2-7; TCRdb names TRBD1, which stays unverified in the absence of DNA. Sequenced: naive CXCR3+ CD8+ T cells from blood. Described subset: CD45RO-CCR7+CD27+CD95- naive CD8+ T cells expressing CXCR3 (TNR3+). The chain's CDR3 is CASSPWGGHEQYF. Full variable domain (remainder filled in from reference TRBV7-2 and TRBJ2-7): GAGVSQSPSNKVTEKGKDVELRCDPISGHTALYWYRQSLGQGLEFLIYFQGNSAPDKSGLPSDRFSAERTGGSVSTLTIQRTQQEDSAVYLCASSPWGGHEQYFGPGTRLTVT.